Listed here are 12 T cell receptor beta chains from one sample, sequenced in a study of T cell repertoires in cytomegalovirus infection. One entry per CDR3 protein, called by TCRdb with MiXCR from the reads. The sample holds about 240,000 distinct CDR3 sequences; approximately 13% are singletons and the top ten take about 1.5%. The specimen sequenced was PBMCs. The source is a human donor in good health (CMV status not recorded). Some clones in this sample may be carry-over from other donors' samples.

The V gene is TRBV19, the J gene TRBJ1-2; no clear D. V lost 0 bases to trimming and J lost 6 bases, with 17 bases between them. Looked up from germline, CDR1 is LNHDA and CDR2 is SQIVND (reference sequence). The CDR3 sequence is 16 residues long. The CDR3 sequence: CASSIEAGSAANGYTF. The CDR3 DNA sequence: TGTGCCAGTAGTATAGAAGCGGGATCTGCGGCCAATGGCTACACCTTC.

This clonotype has a count of ten or more. The J gene is TRBJ2-7, the V gene TRBV6-1; 11 bases fit TRBD2. CDR1 is MNHNS, CDR2 SASEGT, per germline. V shed 10 bases and J 6 bases; nucleotides not matched to a gene: 8. This CDR3 spans 13 amino acids. CDR3 DNA: TGTGCCACCCGCGAACTAGCGGGAGTCGAGCAGTACTTC. Translation: CATRELAGVEQYF.

V and J are TRBV5-1 and TRBJ1-1, with 7 positions matching TRBD1. J gave up 3 bases and V 4 bases, and 6 bases lay outside the gene matches. CDR1 is SGHRS and CDR2 is YFSETQ in the germline V gene. This CDR3 spans 14 amino acids. CDR3 sequence reads: CASSTTGVDTEAFF. The CDR3 DNA reads TGCGCCAGCAGCACAACAGGGGTCGACACTGAAGCTTTCTTT.

This clonotype was counted only a few times. V usage is TRBV4-2 and J usage is TRBJ2-2, with 7 bases aligning to TRBD1. Trimming removed 0 bases from V and 1 base from J; junction bases left unmatched: 5. This CDR3 is built from 17 residues. Germline V CDR1 and CDR2: LGHNA, YNFKEQ. This CDR3 reads CASSQEPTGENTGELFF. In DNA form, the CDR3 reads TGTGCCAGCAGCCAAGAGCCCACAGGGGAGAACACCGGGGAGCTGTTTTTT.

This clonotype was detected many times. The chain recombines TRBV28 with TRBJ2-7; D gene ambiguous. Germline V gene sequence: CDR1 MDHEN, CDR2 SYDVKM. The CDR3 consists of 12 residues. Trimming pared 5 bases from V and 4 bases from J, leaving 9 bases between. The CDR3 sequence is CASSPPIYEQYF. In DNA form, the CDR3 reads TGTGCCAGCAGTCCCCCAATATACGAGCAGTACTTC.

This clonotype appeared many times. The genes are TRBV7-2 and TRBJ1-1; TRBD1 might be the D (6 bases). This CDR3 contains 16 residues. Germline V CDR1 and CDR2: SGHTA, FQGNSA. V was pared by 5 bases and J by 0 bases, with 16 bases between. The DNA for the CDR3 is TGTGCCAGCAGCGTAGGGGGACCCATGATGAACACTGAAGCTTTCTTT. It translates to CASSVGGPMMNTEAFF.

This clonotype came up many times. The chain couples TRBV7-9 to TRBJ2-7, with 8 bases aligning to TRBD2. Trimming took 5 bases from V and 0 from J; bases not matched to a gene: 12. This CDR3 is 17 amino acids long. CDR1 SEHNR and CDR2 FQNEAQ come from the germline V gene (reference sequence). CDR3 in DNA: TGTGCCAGCAGCCCAGGCCCTACTAGCGGCAGCTCCTACGAGCAGTACTTC. This translates into CASSPGPTSGSSYEQYF.

CDR3 amino acids: CSVIRGGEAFF. The CDR3 coding sequence is TGCAGCGTTATCCGGGGCGGTGAAGCTTTCTTT. The chain couples TRBV29-1 to TRBJ1-1, with D maybe TRBD1 (5 bases). This CDR3 region has 11 residues. The germline V and J ends were trimmed by 5 bases and 7 bases, with 11 bases remaining between them. CDR1 SQVTM and CDR2 ANQGSEA come from the germline V gene.

On this clonotype: An end of the junction differs from the germline gene, which may be a read error. V is TRBV28 and J is TRBJ2-5; 7 bases line up with TRBD1. CDR1 is MDHEN, CDR2 SYDVKM, per germline. This CDR3 comprises 13 residues. CDR3 residues: CASTAGGRETKYF. The CDR3 DNA follows: TGTGCCAGCACGGCAGGGGGAAGAGAGACCAAGTACTTC.

This clonotype was found a few times. The chain employs TRBV29-1 and TRBJ1-5; D is possibly TRBD1 (5 bases). The CDR3 is made up of 13 amino acids. With 6 bases removed from V and 3 bases from J, the gap between germline ends came to 12 bases. Germline CDR1 reads SQVTM; CDR2 reads ANQGSEA. CDR3 loop: CSVGAGSNQPQHF. CDR3 bases: TGCAGCGTCGGGGCCGGGTCCAATCAGCCCCAGCATTTT.

The chain carries TRBV7-9 and TRBJ2-5, with TRBD2 matching over 7 bases. Germline V gives CDR1 SEHNR, CDR2 FQNEAQ (reference sequence). V shed 6 bases and J 5 bases; nucleotides not matched to a gene: 6. The CDR3 extends over 13 amino acids. CDR3 in DNA: TGTGCCAGCAGAGTAGCGGGTGGGGAGACCCAGTACTTC. Residues: CASRVAGGETQYF.

This clonotype was seen more than once but under ten times. The chain recombines TRBV29-1 with TRBJ2-2, with no clear D. CDR1 and CDR2 (germline): SQVTM, ANQGSEA. This CDR3 is built from 14 residues. V was cut by 5 bases and J by 1 base, with 11 bases left in between. As DNA, the CDR3 is TGCAGCGTTAGGCTACCCAGGAACACCGGGGAGCTGTTTTTT. It yields the protein CSVRLPRNTGELFF.